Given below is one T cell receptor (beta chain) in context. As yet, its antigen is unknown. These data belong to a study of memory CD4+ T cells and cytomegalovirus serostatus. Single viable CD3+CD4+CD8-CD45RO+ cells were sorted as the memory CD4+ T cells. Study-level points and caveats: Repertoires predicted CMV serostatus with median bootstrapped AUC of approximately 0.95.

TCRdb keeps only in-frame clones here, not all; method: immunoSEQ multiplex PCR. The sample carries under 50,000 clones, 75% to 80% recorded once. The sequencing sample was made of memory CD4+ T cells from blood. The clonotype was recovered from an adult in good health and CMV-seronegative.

In DNA form, the CDR3 reads TGTGCCACCATCGACAGGGCAGAGCACGGCTACACCTTC. Protein sequence: CATIDRAEHGYTF. V and J are TRBV10-3 and TRBJ1-2; 7 nucleotides match TRBD1. The ends lost 10 bases at V and 8 bases at J; junction bases unmatched: 13. Germline V gene lookup returns CDR1 ENHRY and CDR2 SYGVKD. There are 13 residues in the CDR3.